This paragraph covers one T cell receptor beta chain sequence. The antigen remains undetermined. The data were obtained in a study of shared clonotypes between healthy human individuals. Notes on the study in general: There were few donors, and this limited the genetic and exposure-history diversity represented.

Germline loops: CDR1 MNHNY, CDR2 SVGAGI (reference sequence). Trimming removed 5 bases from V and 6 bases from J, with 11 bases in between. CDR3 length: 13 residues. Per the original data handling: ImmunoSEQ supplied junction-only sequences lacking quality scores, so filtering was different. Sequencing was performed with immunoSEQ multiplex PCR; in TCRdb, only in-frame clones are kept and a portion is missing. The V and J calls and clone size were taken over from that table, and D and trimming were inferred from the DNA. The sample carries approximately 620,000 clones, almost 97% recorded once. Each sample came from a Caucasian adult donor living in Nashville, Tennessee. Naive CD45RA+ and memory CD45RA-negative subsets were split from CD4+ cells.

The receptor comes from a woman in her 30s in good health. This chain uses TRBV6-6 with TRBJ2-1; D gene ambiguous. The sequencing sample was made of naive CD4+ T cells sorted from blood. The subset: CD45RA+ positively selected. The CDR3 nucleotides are TGTGCCAGCAGTCCTACCACCCGCAATGAGCAGTTCTTC. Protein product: CASSPTTRNEQFF.